The source of this T cell receptor (beta chain) is a study of blood T cell repertoires in COVID-19. Study context: Samples of COVID-19 (acute and convalescent) were obtained from the United States, Italy and Spain. T cells, B-cell-depleted T cells, or PBMCs supplied cDNA or gDNA.

Under the authors' procedure: The assay estimated nucleated cells by amplifying reference gene primers. Assay used: immunoSEQ multiplex PCR; TCRdb lists only in-frame clones, some missing. V and J calls and clone size are given by that table; D and trimming were obtained from the DNA. The table lists 63,000 or so clones, about nine tenths of them singletons. Germline CDR1 is SGHVS and CDR2 is FQNEAQ. The CDR3 is 13 amino acids. Trimming took off 3 bases at V and 5 bases at J, with 10 bases between the two ends. This TCR was recovered from a man between 60 and 75 years old with acute or convalescent COVID-19. Specimen: peripheral blood. The chain combines TRBV7-8 with TRBJ1-1; D is uncertain. This chain's CDR3 is CASSFRGRTEAFF. DNA for the CDR3: TGTGCCAGCAGCTTTCGTGGGAGGACTGAAGCTTTCTTT.